These T cell receptor beta chains were read from a single sample in a study of cytomegalovirus exposure and HLA in healthy donors. Clones were sequenced by immunoSEQ multiplex PCR, and TCRdb holds only the in-frame ones, with some missing. The table includes about 120,000 clones, 75% to 90% detected once. Sequenced input: PBMCs. These receptors all come from a young man in good health and CMV-seronegative. CDR3s include the opening cysteine and the closing phenylalanine or tryptophan. The D gene is left open where the match is weak. The size field is filled for only some rows; it gives once, few, many or a size class.

D gene	V gene	J gene	clone size	CDR3 protein	CDR3 DNA
TRBD1	TRBV9	TRBJ2-2	NA	CASSSSTGGTGELFF	TGTGCCAGCAGCTCGTCGACAGGGGGGACCGGGGAGCTGTTTTTT
TRBD1	TRBV6-1	TRBJ2-2	NA	CASSAGTGEAGELFF	TGTGCCAGCAGTGCCGGGACAGGGGAGGCCGGGGAGCTGTTTTTT
NA	TRBV10-3	TRBJ2-2	few	CAIRQGNTGELFF	TGTGCCATCAGACAGGGCAACACCGGGGAGCTGTTTTTT
TRBD1	TRBV19	TRBJ1-1	NA	CASSPPGQGFGVDYTEAFF	TGTGCCAGTAGCCCTCCGGGACAGGGGTTCGGGGTGGACTACACTGAAGCTTTCTTT
TRBD1	TRBV7-2	TRBJ1-6	few	CASSQDGTAVSPLHF	TGTGCCAGCAGCCAAGACGGGACAGCCGTATCACCCCTCCACTTT
TRBD2	TRBV6-1	TRBJ2-2	few	CASSEFSGGAGELFF	TGTGCCAGCAGTGAATTTAGCGGGGGGGCCGGGGAGCTGTTTTTT
TRBD1	TRBV7-8	TRBJ1-2	NA	CASSPRVARTGYGYTF	TGTGCCAGCAGCCCCCGGGTGGCAAGGACAGGCTATGGCTACACCTTC
NA	TRBV7-8	TRBJ2-5	NA	CASSFPAYRRLGETQYF	TGTGCCAGCAGCTTTCCAGCGTATAGGCGCCTCGGAGAGACCCAGTACTTC
TRBD2	TRBV5-1	TRBJ2-7	NA	CASRGSGTRSYEQYF	TGCGCCAGCAGGGGGAGCGGGACTCGCTCCTACGAGCAGTACTTC
NA	TRBV6-5	TRBJ1-6	NA	CASSYSSNSPLHF	TGTGCCAGCAGTTACTCGAGTAATTCACCCCTCCACTTT
NA	TRBV19	TRBJ1-4	NA	CASTSSPNEKLFF	TGTGCCAGTACAAGCTCTCCTAATGAAAAACTGTTTTTT
NA	TRBV6-1	TRBJ1-3	NA	CASSEMDSSLRNTIYF	TGTGCCAGCAGTGAAATGGACAGTTCTCTCAGAAACACCATATATTTT
NA	TRBV28	TRBJ2-5	NA	CASSPRDNEETQYF	TGTGCCAGCAGTCCACGGGACAACGAAGAGACCCAGTACTTC
NA	TRBV5-6	TRBJ2-1	NA	CASSLMGIGEQFF	TGTGCCAGCAGCTTGATGGGCATTGGCGAGCAGTTCTTC
TRBD1	TRBV28	TRBJ1-1	NA	CASSIWTGGTEAFF	TGTGCCAGCAGTATTTGGACAGGGGGCACTGAAGCTTTCTTT
NA	TRBV7-2	TRBJ1-5	NA	CASRSQGNLGNQPQHF	TGTGCCAGCCGAAGCCAGGGTAACCTCGGCAATCAGCCCCAGCATTTT
NA	TRBV6-1	TRBJ1-5	NA	CASSPSETQPQHF	TGTGCCAGCAGCCCCAGCGAGACTCAGCCCCAGCATTTT
NA	TRBV6-5	TRBJ1-4	NA	CASSLRGIEEKLFF	TGTGCCAGCAGTTTGCGGGGAATAGAAGAAAAACTGTTTTTT
NA	TRBV19	TRBJ2-5	few	CASSKTGSLQETQYF	TGTGCCAGTAGCAAGACAGGAAGCCTACAAGAGACCCAGTACTTC
NA	TRBV7-2	TRBJ2-7	NA	CASSLSLPGSSEQYF	TGTGCCAGCAGCCTAAGTCTTCCGGGGTCCTCAGAGCAGTACTTC
TRBD1	TRBV27	TRBJ2-2	NA	CASSQRQGSGELFF	TGTGCCAGCAGTCAACGACAGGGTTCCGGGGAGCTGTTTTTT
NA	TRBV11-2	TRBJ2-3	NA	CASSLIRGQGIGADTQYF	TGTGCCAGCAGCTTAATTAGAGGCCAGGGGATTGGCGCAGATACGCAGTATTTT
NA	TRBV2	TRBJ2-5	NA	CASSAEGAQETQYF	TGTGCCAGCAGTGCGGAGGGGGCGCAAGAGACCCAGTACTTC
NA	TRBV7-9	TRBJ1-1	NA	CASSRKTEAFF	TGTGCCAGCAGTCGTAAAACTGAAGCTTTCTTT
TRBD1	TRBV27	TRBJ1-4	NA	CASSYRGEGEKLFF	TGTGCCAGCAGTTACAGGGGGGAGGGGGAAAAACTGTTTTTT
NA	TRBV7-9	TRBJ1-1	NA	CASSFSAGVFFTEAFF	TGTGCCAGCAGCTTTTCGGCAGGGGTCTTCTTCACTGAAGCTTTCTTT
NA	TRBV23-1	TRBJ2-7	NA	CASPFGGSGSTYEQYF	TGCGCCAGCCCTTTCGGAGGCAGTGGGTCTACCTACGAGCAGTACTTC
TRBD1	TRBV9	TRBJ1-6	NA	CASSARTGASNSPLHF	TGTGCCAGCAGCGCTAGGACAGGGGCAAGTAATTCACCCCTCCACTTT
NA	TRBV7-2	TRBJ1-1	NA	CASSLGGWNTEAFF	TGTGCCAGCAGCTTAGGGGGCTGGAACACTGAAGCTTTCTTT
TRBD1	TRBV7-9	TRBJ2-1	NA	CASSKGDRGYNEQFF	TGTGCCAGCAGCAAAGGGGACAGGGGCTACAATGAGCAGTTCTTC